The clone carrying this T cell receptor beta chain was counted ten times or more. Its antigen is not identified. Noted time point: longitudinal time-point 1 (baseline). This sample is part of a study of neurological immune-mediated disorders. The study, taken as a whole, reports: There were no CDR3 amino acid sequences shared by expanded clones across subjects, a result suggesting private repertoires in all groups.

cDNA was made by 5'RACE with 10-nucleotide random UMIs. TCRdb reprocessed the 5' RACE reads with MiXCR, giving one entry per CDR3 protein. The table records roughly 75,000 distinct CDR3 sequences, around 15% of them present only once. Germline V CDR1 and CDR2: SGDLS, YYNGEE. The CDR3 spans 13 residues. Trimming shortened V by 0 bases and J by 7 bases, and 8 bases separated the two germline ends. The sample taken for sequencing was PBMCs. This TCR came from a female donor with HTLV-1-associated myelopathy (HAM/TSP). The V gene is TRBV9, the J gene TRBJ2-1; D call uncertain. This chain's CDR3 is CASSVGSPNEQFF. CDR3 DNA sequence: TGTGCCAGCAGCGTAGGAAGCCCAAATGAGCAGTTCTTC. The entire variable domain, with the rest obtained from reference TRBV9 and TRBJ2-1, is as follows: DSGVTQTPKHLITATGQRVTLRCSPRSGDLSVYWYQQSLDQGLQFLIQYYNGEERAKGNILERFSAQQFPDLHSELNLSSLELGDSALYFCASSVGSPNEQFFGPGTRLTVL.